This T cell receptor (beta chain) was recovered during a study of CD4 T cells in relation to SARS-CoV-2 and coronaviruses. Looking at the study overall: Shared crossreactive spike epitopes were mapped to their HLA restriction.

The method was immunoSEQ multiplex PCR; TCRdb's version includes in-frame clones alone and lacks a portion of them. The table lists 15,000 to 20,000 clones, about 80% of them singletons. This clone was seen only a few times. The antigen remains unidentified. The J segment lost 4 bases and the V segment lost 4 bases, leaving 7 bases of the junction unmatched. Germline V gives CDR1 SGHNT, CDR2 YYREEE (reference sequence). The CDR3 consists of 15 residues. Unexposed donor CD4+ T cells date from about 2010-2019, before the COVID-19 pandemic. CD4+ T cells were isolated from the cells after less than 13 days of culture. Each well had 2 million or so PBMCs in around 5% human AB serum with IL-2.

The chain combines TRBV5-4 with TRBJ1-4; the match to TRBD1 covers 7 bases. The sequence came from a human donor in good health. The sequenced sample consisted of CD4+ T cells from PBMCs, cultured in vitro. The CDR3 here is CASSAPGTDNEKLFF. CDR3 DNA: TGTGCCAGCAGCGCCCCGGGGACAGATAATGAAAAACTGTTTTTT.